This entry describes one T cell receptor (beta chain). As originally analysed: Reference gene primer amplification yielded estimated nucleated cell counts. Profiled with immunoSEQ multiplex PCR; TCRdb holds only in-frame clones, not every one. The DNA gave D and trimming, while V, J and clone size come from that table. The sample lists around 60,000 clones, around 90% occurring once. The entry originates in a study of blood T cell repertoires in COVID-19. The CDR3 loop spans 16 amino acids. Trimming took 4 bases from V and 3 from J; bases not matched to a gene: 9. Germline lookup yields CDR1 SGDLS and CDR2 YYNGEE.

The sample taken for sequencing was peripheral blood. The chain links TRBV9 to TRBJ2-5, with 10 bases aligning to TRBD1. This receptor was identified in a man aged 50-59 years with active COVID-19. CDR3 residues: CASSSFLGTGEETQYF. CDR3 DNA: TGTGCCAGCAGCTCTTTCTTGGGGACAGGGGAAGAGACCCAGTACTTC.